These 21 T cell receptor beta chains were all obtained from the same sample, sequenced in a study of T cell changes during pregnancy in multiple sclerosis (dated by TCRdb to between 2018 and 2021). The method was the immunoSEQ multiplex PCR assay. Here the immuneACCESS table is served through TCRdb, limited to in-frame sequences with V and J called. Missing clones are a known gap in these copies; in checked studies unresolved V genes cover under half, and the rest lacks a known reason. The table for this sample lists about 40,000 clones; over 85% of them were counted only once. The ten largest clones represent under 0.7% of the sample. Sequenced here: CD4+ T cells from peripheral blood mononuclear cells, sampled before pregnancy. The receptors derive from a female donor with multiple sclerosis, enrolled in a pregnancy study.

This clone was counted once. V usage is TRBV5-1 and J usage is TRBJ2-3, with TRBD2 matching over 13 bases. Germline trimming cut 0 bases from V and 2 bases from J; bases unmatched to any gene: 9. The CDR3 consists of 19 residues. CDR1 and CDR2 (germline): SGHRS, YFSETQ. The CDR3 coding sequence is TGCGCCAGCAGCTTGGCCCGGACTAGCGGGGGCTATAACACAGATACGCAGTATTTT. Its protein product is CASSLARTSGGYNTDTQYF.

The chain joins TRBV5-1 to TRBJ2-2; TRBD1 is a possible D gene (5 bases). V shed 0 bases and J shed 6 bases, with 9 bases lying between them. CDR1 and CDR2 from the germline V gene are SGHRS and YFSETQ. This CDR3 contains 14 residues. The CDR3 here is CASSLVQGPGELFF. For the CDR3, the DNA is TGCGCCAGCAGCTTGGTCCAGGGCCCCGGGGAGCTGTTTTTT.

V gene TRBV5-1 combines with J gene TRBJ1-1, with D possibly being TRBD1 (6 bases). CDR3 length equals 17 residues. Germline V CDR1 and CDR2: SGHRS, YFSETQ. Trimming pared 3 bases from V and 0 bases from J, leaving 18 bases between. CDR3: CASSSAYRVGMNTEAFF. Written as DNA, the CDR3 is TGCGCCAGCAGCTCGGCCTACAGGGTTGGGATGAACACTGAAGCTTTCTTT.

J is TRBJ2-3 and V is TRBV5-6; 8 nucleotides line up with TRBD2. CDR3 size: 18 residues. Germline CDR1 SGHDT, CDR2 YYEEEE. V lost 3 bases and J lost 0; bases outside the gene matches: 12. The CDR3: CASSWPSGFPSSTDTQYF. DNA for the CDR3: TGTGCCAGCAGCTGGCCTAGCGGGTTCCCTTCTAGCACAGATACGCAGTATTTT.

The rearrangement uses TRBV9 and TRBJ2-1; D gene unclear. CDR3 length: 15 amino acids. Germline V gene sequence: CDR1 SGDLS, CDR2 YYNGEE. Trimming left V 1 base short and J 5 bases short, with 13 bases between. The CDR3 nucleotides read TGTGCCAGCAGCGTAAGACACTTACCCGACAATGAGCAGTTCTTC. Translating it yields CASSVRHLPDNEQFF.

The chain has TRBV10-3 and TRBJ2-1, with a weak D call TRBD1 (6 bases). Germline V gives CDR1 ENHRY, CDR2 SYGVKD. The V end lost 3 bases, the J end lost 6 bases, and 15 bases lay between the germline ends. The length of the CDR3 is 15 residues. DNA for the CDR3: TGTGCCATCAGTGACTACAGGGTAGGGGGCAATGAGCAGTTCTTC. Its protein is CAISDYRVGGNEQFF.

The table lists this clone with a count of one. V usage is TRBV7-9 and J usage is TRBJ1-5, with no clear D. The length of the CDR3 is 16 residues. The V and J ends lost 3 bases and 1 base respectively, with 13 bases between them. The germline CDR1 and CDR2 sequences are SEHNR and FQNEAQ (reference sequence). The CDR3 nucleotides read TGTGCCAGCAGCTTGTTGGGCGGGGTGAGCAATCAGCCCCAGCATTTT. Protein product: CASSLLGGVSNQPQHF.

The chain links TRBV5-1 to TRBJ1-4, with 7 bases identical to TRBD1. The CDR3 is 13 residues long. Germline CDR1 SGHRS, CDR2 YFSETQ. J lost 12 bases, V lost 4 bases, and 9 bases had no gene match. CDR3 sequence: CASSPQQGTELFF. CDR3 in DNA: TGCGCCAGCAGCCCCCAACAGGGGACTGAACTGTTTTTT.

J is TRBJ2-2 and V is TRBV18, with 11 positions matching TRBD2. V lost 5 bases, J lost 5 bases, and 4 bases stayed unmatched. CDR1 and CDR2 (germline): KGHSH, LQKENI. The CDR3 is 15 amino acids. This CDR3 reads CASSARTSGTGELFF. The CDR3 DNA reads TGTGCCAGCTCAGCGCGGACTAGCGGGACCGGGGAGCTGTTTTTT. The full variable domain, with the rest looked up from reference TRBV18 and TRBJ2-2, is NAGVMQNPRHLVRRRGQEARLRCSPMKGHSHVYWYRQLPEEGLKFMVYLQKENIIDESGMPKERFSAEFPKEGPSILRIQQVVRGDSAAYFCASSARTSGTGELFFGEGSRLTVL.

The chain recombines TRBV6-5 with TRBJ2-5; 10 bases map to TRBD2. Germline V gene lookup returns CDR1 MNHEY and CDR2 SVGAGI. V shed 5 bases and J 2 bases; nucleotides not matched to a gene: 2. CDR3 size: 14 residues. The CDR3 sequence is CASSGLAEQETQYF. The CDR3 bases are TGTGCCAGCAGTGGACTAGCGGAGCAAGAGACCCAGTACTTC.

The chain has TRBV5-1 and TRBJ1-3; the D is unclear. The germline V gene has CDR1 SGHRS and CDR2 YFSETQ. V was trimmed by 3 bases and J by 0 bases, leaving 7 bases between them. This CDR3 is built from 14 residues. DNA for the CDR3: TGCGCCAGCAGCTCGGGGATCTCTGGAAACACCATATATTTT. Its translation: CASSSGISGNTIYF.

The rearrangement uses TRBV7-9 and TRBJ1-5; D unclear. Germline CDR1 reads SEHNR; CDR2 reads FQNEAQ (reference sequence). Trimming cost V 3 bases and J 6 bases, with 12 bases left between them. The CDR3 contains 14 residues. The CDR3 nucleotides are TGTGCCAGCAGCTTCTTCGGGTTCGGTCAGCCCCAGCATTTT. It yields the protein CASSFFGFGQPQHF.

This CDR3 is CASSWGGSNQPQHF. CDR3 sequence (DNA): TGTGCCAGCAGCTGGGGAGGTTCCAATCAGCCCCAGCATTTT. The rearrangement links TRBV7-9 to TRBJ1-5, with D unclear. The CDR3 runs to 14 residues. The germline CDR1 and CDR2 sequences are SEHNR and FQNEAQ (reference sequence). Trimming cost V 4 bases and J 3 bases, with 10 bases left between them.

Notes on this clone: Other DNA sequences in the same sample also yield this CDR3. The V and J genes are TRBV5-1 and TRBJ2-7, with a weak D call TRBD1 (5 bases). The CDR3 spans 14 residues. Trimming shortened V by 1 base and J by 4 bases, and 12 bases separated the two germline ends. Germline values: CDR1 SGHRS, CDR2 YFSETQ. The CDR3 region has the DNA TGCGCCAGCAGCTTGAACGGACAAGGGTACGAGCAGTACTTC. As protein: CASSLNGQGYEQYF.

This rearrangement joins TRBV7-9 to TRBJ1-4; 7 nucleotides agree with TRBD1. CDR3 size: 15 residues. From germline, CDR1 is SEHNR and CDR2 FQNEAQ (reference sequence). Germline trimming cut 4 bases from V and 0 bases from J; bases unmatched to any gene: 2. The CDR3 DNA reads TGTGCCAGCAGCTACAGGGGTGCAACTAATGAAAAACTGTTTTTT. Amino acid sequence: CASSYRGATNEKLFF.

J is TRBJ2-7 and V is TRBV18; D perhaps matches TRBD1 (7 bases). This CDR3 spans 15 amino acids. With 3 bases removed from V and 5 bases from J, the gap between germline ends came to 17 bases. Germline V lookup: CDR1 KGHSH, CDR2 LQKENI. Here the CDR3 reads CASSPGQEEGNEQYF. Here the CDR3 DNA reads TGTGCCAGCTCACCCGGACAGGAGGAGGGGAACGAGCAGTACTTC.

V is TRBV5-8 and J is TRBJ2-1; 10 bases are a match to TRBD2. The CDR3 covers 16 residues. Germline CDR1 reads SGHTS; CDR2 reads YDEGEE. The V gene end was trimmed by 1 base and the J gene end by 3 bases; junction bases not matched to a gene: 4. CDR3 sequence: CASSLFLAGDYNEQFF. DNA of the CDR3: TGTGCCAGCAGCTTGTTCCTAGCGGGGGACTACAATGAGCAGTTCTTC. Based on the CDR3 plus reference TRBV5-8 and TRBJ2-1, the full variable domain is EAGVTQSPTHLIKTRGQQATLRCSPISGHTSVYWYQQALGLGLQFLLWYDEGEERNRGNFPPRFSGRQFPNYSSELNVNALELEDSALYLCASSLFLAGDYNEQFFGPGTRLTVL.

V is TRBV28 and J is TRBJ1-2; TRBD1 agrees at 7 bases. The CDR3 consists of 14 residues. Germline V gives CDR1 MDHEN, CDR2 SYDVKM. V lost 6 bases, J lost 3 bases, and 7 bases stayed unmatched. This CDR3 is CASRQTGKDYGYTF. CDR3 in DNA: TGTGCCAGCAGGCAGACAGGGAAGGACTATGGCTACACCTTC.

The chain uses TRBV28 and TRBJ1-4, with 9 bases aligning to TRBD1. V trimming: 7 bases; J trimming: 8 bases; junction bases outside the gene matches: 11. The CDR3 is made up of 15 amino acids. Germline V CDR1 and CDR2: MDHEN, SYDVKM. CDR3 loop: CASTTLDRGGEKLFF. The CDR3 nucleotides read TGTGCCAGCACTACTTTGGACAGGGGTGGAGAAAAACTGTTTTTT.

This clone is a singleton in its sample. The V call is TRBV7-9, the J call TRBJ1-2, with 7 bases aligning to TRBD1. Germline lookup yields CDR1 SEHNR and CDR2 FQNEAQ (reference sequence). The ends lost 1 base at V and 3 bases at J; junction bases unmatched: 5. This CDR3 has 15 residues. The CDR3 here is CASSLVGTAYYGYTF. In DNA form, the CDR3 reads TGTGCCAGCAGCTTAGTTGGGACAGCCTACTATGGCTACACCTTC. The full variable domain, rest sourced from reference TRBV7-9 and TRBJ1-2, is DTGVSQNPRHKITKRGQNVTFRCDPISEHNRLYWYRQTLGQGPEFLTYFQNEAQLEKSRLLSDRFSAERPKGSFSTLEIQRTEQGDSAMYLCASSLVGTAYYGYTFGSGTRLTVV.

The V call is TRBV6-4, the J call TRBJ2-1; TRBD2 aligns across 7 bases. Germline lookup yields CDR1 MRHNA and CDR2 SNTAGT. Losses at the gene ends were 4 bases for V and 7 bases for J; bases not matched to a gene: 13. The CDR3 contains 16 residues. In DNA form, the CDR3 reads TGTGCCAGCAGTGCCCTCTCGGGAGGACGATGGAATGAGCAGTTCTTC. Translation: CASSALSGGRWNEQFF.